These 6 T cell receptor beta chains were all obtained from the same sample, sequenced in a study of blood T cell repertoires in COVID-19. Sequencing was performed with immunoSEQ multiplex PCR; in TCRdb, only in-frame clones are kept and a portion is missing. The data hold some 150,000 clones, with 70% to 90% observed a single time. The sequencing input was peripheral blood. All receptors come from a woman aged 60 to 75 with COVID-19, enrolled during active disease.

The V call is TRBV11-3, the J call TRBJ2-1; maybe TRBD1 (5 bases). The CDR3 loop spans 14 amino acids. Trimming removed 0 bases from V and 6 bases from J, with 9 bases in between. Germline V gene lookup returns CDR1 SGHNT and CDR2 YENEEA. The CDR3 reads CASSLDRARNEQFF. The CDR3 nucleotides read TGTGCCAGCAGCTTAGACAGGGCCCGCAATGAGCAGTTCTTC.

J is TRBJ1-4 and V is TRBV2; possibly TRBD1 for D (6 bases). Trimming took 6 bases from V and 4 from J, leaving 12 bases between them. There are 14 residues in the CDR3. Germline V gene data show CDR1 as SNHLY and CDR2 as FYNNEI. DNA for the CDR3: TGTGCCAGCAGCTGGACAGACTATAATGAAAAACTGTTTTTT. This gives the protein CASSWTDYNEKLFF.

The rearrangement joins TRBV30 to TRBJ1-1, with D perhaps TRBD1 (6 bases). CDR1 is GTSNPN and CDR2 is SVGIG in the germline V gene (reference sequence). The CDR3 runs to 13 residues. V was clipped by 0 bases and J by 4 bases, with 9 bases between them. The CDR3 is CAWSVLGGTEAFF. As DNA, the CDR3 is TGTGCCTGGAGTGTACTAGGGGGCACTGAAGCTTTCTTT. The full variable domain, its missing parts supplied by reference TRBV30 and TRBJ1-1, is SQTIHQWPATLVQPVGSPLSLECTVEGTSNPNLYWYRQAAGRGLQLLFYSVGIGQISSEVPQNLSASRPQDRQFILSSKKLLLSDSGFYLCAWSVLGGTEAFFGQGTRLTVV.

There are a few counts of this clone. The chain combines TRBV14 with TRBJ1-2; D perhaps matches TRBD1 (6 bases). Looked up from germline, CDR1 is SGHDN and CDR2 is FVKESK. V lost 4 bases and J 6 bases, leaving 12 bases between the germline ends. CDR3 length: 13 amino acids. The CDR3 DNA follows: TGTGCCAGCAGCCCTCGCAGGGGAGATGGCTACACCTTC. Translation gives CASSPRRGDGYTF.

CDR3 bases: TGCGCCAGCAGCCAAGGAGCAGGCCAGAACACTGAAGCTTTCTTT. Its translation: CASSQGAGQNTEAFF. This chain joins TRBV4-1 and TRBJ1-1; no clear D gene. The CDR3 sequence is 15 residues long. The V end was cut by 1 base, the J end by 1 base, with 10 bases between. The germline CDR1 and CDR2 sequences are MGHRA and YSYEKL.

This chain joins TRBV10-2 and TRBJ2-5, with a tentative D call TRBD2 (6 bases). This CDR3 has 15 amino acids. Germline CDR1 is WSHSY and CDR2 is SAAADI. Between the trimmed V and J ends, which lost 7 bases and 1 base, there was a span of 16 bases. In DNA form, the CDR3 reads TGCGCCAGCAATCACGGGGAGGTGCTCCAAGAGACCCAGTACTTC. This translates into CASNHGEVLQETQYF.